The text below deals with one TCR beta chain. Its antigen is as yet unknown. With 1 base removed from V and 2 bases from J, the gap between germline ends came to 9 bases. The CDR3 consists of 15 residues. CDR1 and CDR2 (germline): SNHLY, FYNNEI. These data come from a study of T-cell memory formation after mild COVID-19. TCRdb independently ran MiXCR on the 5' RACE reads; one entry per CDR3 protein. The sample records 110,000 to 150,000 distinct CDR3 sequences, around 25% being singletons. Study results and caveats: Those CD4+ clones that contracted were mainly in CM and EM (CD8+ ones in EMRA). That cross-reactive memory joined was suggested by some responding clones appearing in pre-infection memory.

The receptor comes from an adult woman who had mild COVID-19 (a few samples of this study predate the infection). Cell type and time point are not known. The material sequenced was PBMCs or a T cell subset sorted from them (not recorded which). The V gene is TRBV2, the J gene TRBJ2-1; maybe TRBD1 (5 bases). The CDR3 is CASSEGAGPYNEQFF. As DNA, the CDR3 is TGTGCCAGCAGTGAAGGGGCAGGGCCCTACAATGAGCAGTTCTTC.